Below, 11 T cell receptor beta chains from the same sample are listed, as sequenced in a study of blood T cell repertoires in COVID-19 (dated by TCRdb to the early 2020s). Libraries were built with the immunoSEQ multiplex PCR assay. The table comes from immuneACCESS by way of TCRdb, which keeps in-frame sequences with V and J called. Part of the clones is missing from these tables; in studies checked, under half for an unresolved V gene and the rest for unknown reasons. The sample table holds tens of thousands of clones, of which 82% were seen once. The ten largest clones add up to roughly a sixth of the sample. Sequences were obtained from peripheral blood. The receptor set was obtained from a human donor in a cohort sampled during active COVID-19.

This sequence joins TRBV11-3 and TRBJ1-3; D is ambiguous. Germline V CDR1 and CDR2: SGHNT, YENEEA. The CDR3 length is 15 residues. V lost 3 bases to trimming and J lost 0 bases, with 9 bases between them. As DNA, the CDR3 is TGTGCCAGCAGCTTTGGTGGGCTCTCTGGAAACACCATATATTTT. Its protein is CASSFGGLSGNTIYF.

The chain recombines TRBV5-1 with TRBJ2-1; the match to TRBD2 covers 9 bases. This CDR3 is 15 amino acids long. After removal of 2 bases from V and 5 bases from J, the junction contained 5 bases not matched to a gene. CDR1 is SGHRS and CDR2 is YFSETQ in the germline V gene. CDR3 loop: CASSLAGGTDNEQFF. CDR3 bases: TGCGCCAGCAGCTTAGCGGGGGGCACAGACAATGAGCAGTTCTTC.

The chain employs TRBV6-5 and TRBJ1-3, with TRBD1 matching 8 bases. Losses at the gene ends were 5 bases for V and 2 bases for J; bases not matched to a gene: 5. CDR1 and CDR2 (germline): MNHEY, SVGAGI. This CDR3 comprises 15 residues. The chain's CDR3 is CASSTDRGAGNTIYF. CDR3 DNA: TGTGCCAGCAGTACCGACAGGGGAGCTGGAAACACCATATATTTT.

The rearrangement links TRBV2 to TRBJ2-6; 8 bases map to TRBD1. Germline loops: CDR1 SNHLY, CDR2 FYNNEI. CDR3 length: 16 amino acids. The V gene end was trimmed by 5 bases and the J gene end by 0 bases; junction bases not matched to a gene: 3. The chain's CDR3 is CASSLTGGSGANVLTF. Written as DNA, the CDR3 is TGTGCCAGCAGTTTAACAGGGGGCTCTGGGGCCAACGTCCTGACTTTC.

The chain links TRBV11-1 to TRBJ1-6; no clear D gene. V was cut by 0 bases and J by 7 bases, with 10 bases left in between. The CDR3 covers 15 residues. The V gene's germline CDR1 is SGHAT and CDR2 FQDESV (reference sequence). Here the CDR3 reads CASSLASGYNSPLHF. The DNA of the CDR3 is TGTGCCAGCAGCTTAGCTTCCGGGTACAATTCACCCCTCCACTTT.

V usage is TRBV2 and J usage is TRBJ2-7, with D perhaps TRBD1 (6 bases). Germline CDR1 reads SNHLY; CDR2 reads FYNNEI. This CDR3 region has 12 residues. V dropped 5 bases and J dropped 6 bases, with 11 bases sitting between them. DNA of the CDR3: TGTGCCAGCAGTCTGCAGGGGATCGAGCAGTACTTC. Translated, it gives CASSLQGIEQYF.

This clone has a single count. This chain connects TRBV11-2 to TRBJ2-3, with D perhaps TRBD2 (5 bases). This CDR3 is 13 amino acids long. V shed 1 base and J shed 10 bases, with 12 bases lying between them. Germline CDR1 is SGHAT and CDR2 is FQNNGV. Written as DNA, the CDR3 is TGTGCCAGCAGCTTAGGGTCTAGCTTCCCGCAGTATTTT. It codes for CASSLGSSFPQYF.

This clone was detected once. The genes are TRBV5-6 and TRBJ2-7; D is uncertain. V lost 5 bases, J lost 7 bases, and 22 bases lay in between. CDR3 size: 15 residues. Germline CDR1 reads SGHDT; CDR2 reads YYEEEE. The CDR3 sequence is CASSVRRVNSGEQYF. CDR3 sequence (DNA): TGTGCCAGCAGTGTGAGACGGGTTAATTCGGGTGAGCAGTACTTC.

This clone was picked up one time. CDR3 loop: CASLVIRTVSHEQYF. Written as DNA, the CDR3 is TGTGCCAGTTTAGTGATTCGGACAGTTAGCCACGAGCAGTACTTC. This chain joins TRBV21-1 and TRBJ2-7; the table's D call TRBD1 went unverified against the DNA. TRBV21-1 has pseudogene status. The CDR3 length is 15 residues.

V is TRBV14 and J is TRBJ2-6; a weak D match, TRBD1 (6 bases). CDR1 and CDR2 from the germline V gene are SGHDN and FVKESK. There are 21 residues in the CDR3. The V end was cut by 5 bases, the J end by 0 bases, with 26 bases between. CDR3 region: CASSGWTARNSLYSGANVLTF. CDR3 DNA sequence: TGTGCCAGCAGCGGGTGGACAGCACGAAACTCCTTATACTCTGGGGCCAACGTCCTGACTTTC.

The J gene is TRBJ1-5, the V gene TRBV19; 9 bases agree with TRBD1. The J segment lost 7 bases and the V segment lost 7 bases, leaving 2 bases of the junction unmatched. The germline V gene encodes CDR1 LNHDA and CDR2 SQIVND (reference sequence). CDR3 size: 12 residues. The CDR3 loop reads CASNRGQQPQHF. Written as DNA, the CDR3 is TGTGCCAGTAACAGGGGGCAACAGCCCCAGCATTTT.